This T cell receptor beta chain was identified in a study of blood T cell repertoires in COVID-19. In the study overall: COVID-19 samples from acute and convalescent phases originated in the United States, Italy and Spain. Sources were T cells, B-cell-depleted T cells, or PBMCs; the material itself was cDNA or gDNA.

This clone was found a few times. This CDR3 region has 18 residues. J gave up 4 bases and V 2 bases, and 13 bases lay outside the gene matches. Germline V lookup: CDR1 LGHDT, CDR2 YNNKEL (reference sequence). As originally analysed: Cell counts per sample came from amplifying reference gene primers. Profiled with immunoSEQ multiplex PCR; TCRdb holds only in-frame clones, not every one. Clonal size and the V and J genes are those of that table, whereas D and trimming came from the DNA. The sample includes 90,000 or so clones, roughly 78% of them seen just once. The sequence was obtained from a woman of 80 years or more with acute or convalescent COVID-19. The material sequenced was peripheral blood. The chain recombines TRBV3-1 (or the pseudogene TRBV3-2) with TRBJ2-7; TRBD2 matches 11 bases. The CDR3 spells CASSQNRLAGGPHYEQYF. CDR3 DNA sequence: TGTGCCAGCAGCCAAAATCGCCTAGCGGGGGGCCCGCATTACGAGCAGTACTTC.